The sequence of this T cell receptor beta chain was determined in a study of a mutant IDH1 vaccine in newly diagnosed glioma. Overall study context: Most patients had radiochemotherapy with temozolomide before enrollment; others had one alone.

Time point: baseline, week 1 (first vaccination visit). Treatment specified: pre-vaccination baseline after standard-of-care therapy. New WHO grade 3 or 4 IDH1-mutant, ATRX-lost astrocytomas were present in all donors. Profiling relied on immunoSEQ multiplex PCR, and the TCRdb table lists in-frame clones only, not all of them. This table holds tens of thousands of clones, 80% to 90% found once. Sequenced here: PBMCs, sampled from a glioma patient treated with radiotherapy, temozolomide or both. The clonotype comes from a man aged 30-40 years with glioma.

The CDR3 coding sequence is TGTGCCAACCCCAAGGGGCAGGTACAAGAGACCCAGTACTTC. Its translation: CANPKGQVQETQYF. The chain couples TRBV21-1 to TRBJ2-5; the table assigns TRBD1, which was not confirmed against the DNA. TRBV21-1 is listed as a pseudogene. This CDR3 is built from 14 residues.